Here is one T cell receptor beta chain with its context. Its cognate antigen is unknown. Only in-frame clones appear in the TCRdb table, and some are missing; sequencing was by immunoSEQ multiplex PCR. The data show 75,000 or so clones, with about 83% seen just once and approximately 1.3% held by the top ten. There are 14 residues in the CDR3. The ends were cut back, 0 bases at V and 8 bases at J, with 14 bases in the middle. Germline lookup yields CDR1 SGHRS and CDR2 YFSETQ. This record comes from a study of lymphopenia after photon versus proton radiotherapy. Study-level points and caveats: Relative stability marked proton patients; photon patients lost diversity and naive cells. After the lymphocyte nadir, photon-treated repertoires showed oligoclonal expansion, especially of CD8+ Temra cells. Survival link was tested only in deceased patients; proton benefit remains a possibility.

The sample consisted of peripheral blood, taken from a patient treated with proton-based radiotherapy. This receptor was taken from a man in his sixties with pancreatic cancer. The rearrangement links TRBV5-1 to TRBJ1-2, with TRBD1 as a possible D gene (6 bases). The CDR3 nucleotides read TGCGCCAGCAGCTTGGATATCGCAGGGGTAGGCTACACCTTC. It is translated as CASSLDIAGVGYTF.